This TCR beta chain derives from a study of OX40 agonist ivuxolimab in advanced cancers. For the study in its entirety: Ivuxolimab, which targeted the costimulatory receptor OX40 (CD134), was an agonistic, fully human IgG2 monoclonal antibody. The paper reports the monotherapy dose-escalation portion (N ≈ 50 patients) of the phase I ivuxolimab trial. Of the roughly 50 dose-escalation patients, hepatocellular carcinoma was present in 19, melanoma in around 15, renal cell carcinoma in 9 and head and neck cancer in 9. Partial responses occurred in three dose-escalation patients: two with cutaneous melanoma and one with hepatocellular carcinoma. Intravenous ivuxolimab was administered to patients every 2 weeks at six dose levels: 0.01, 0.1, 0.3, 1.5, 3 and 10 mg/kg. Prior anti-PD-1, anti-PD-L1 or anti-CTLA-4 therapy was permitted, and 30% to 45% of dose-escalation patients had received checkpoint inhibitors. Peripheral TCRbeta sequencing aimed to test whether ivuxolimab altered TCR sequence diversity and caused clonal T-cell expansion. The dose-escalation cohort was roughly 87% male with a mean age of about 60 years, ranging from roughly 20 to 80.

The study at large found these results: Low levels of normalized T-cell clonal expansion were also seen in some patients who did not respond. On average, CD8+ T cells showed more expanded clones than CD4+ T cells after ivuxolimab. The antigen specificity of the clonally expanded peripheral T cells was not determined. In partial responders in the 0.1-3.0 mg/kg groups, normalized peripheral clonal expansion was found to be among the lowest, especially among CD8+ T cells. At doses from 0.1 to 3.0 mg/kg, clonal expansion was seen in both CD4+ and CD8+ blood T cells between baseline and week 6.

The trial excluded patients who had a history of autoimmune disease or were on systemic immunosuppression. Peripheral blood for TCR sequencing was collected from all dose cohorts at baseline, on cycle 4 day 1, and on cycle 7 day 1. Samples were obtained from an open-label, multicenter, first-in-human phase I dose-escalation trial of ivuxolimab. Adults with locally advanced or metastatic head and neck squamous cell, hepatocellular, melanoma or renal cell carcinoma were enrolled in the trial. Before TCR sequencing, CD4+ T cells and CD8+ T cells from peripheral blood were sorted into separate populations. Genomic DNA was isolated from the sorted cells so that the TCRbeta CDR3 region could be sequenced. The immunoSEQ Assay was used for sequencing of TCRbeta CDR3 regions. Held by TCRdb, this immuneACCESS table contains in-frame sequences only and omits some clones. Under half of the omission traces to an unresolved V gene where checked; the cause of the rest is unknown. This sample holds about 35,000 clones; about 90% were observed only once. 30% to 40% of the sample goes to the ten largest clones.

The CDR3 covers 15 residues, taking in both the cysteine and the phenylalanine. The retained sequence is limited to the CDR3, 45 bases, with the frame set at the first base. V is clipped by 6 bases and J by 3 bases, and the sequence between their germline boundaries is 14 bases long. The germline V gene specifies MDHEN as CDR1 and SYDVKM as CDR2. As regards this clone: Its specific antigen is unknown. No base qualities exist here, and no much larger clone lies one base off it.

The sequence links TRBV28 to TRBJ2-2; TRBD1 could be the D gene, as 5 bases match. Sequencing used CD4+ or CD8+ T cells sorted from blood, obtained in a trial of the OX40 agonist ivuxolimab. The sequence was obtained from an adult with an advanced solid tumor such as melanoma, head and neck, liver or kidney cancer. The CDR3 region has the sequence CASRPDRGDTGELFF. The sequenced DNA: TGTGCCAGCAGACCCGATAGGGGTGACACCGGGGAGCTGTTTTTT.